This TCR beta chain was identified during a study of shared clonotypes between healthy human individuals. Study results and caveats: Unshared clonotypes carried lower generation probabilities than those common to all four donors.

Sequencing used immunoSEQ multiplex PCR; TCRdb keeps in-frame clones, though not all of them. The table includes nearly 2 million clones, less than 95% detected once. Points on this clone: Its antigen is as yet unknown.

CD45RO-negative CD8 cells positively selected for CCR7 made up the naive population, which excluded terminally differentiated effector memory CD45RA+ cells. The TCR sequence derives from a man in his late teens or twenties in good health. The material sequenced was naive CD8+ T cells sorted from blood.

The CDR3 protein is CASSVEGRVQGRDTEAFF. In nucleotides, the CDR3 is TGTGCCAGCAGCGTAGAGGGTCGGGTGCAGGGACGGGACACTGAAGCTTTCTTT. V and J are TRBV9 and TRBJ1-1; the D gene is possibly TRBD1 (5 bases). Looked up from germline, CDR1 is SGDLS and CDR2 is YYNGEE. CDR3 length equals 18 residues. Trimming cost V 0 bases and J 3 bases, with 21 bases left between them.